This TCR beta chain was observed in a study of shared clonotypes between healthy human individuals. Germline V gene sequence: CDR1 SNHLY, CDR2 FYNNEI. The ends were cut back, 4 bases at V and 3 bases at J, with 7 bases in the middle. The CDR3 has 12 residues. Concerning this clone itself: Antigen unknown.

Some clones are missing from TCRdb's copy, which holds only in-frame ones; the method was immunoSEQ multiplex PCR. The sample holds some 630,000 clones, approximately 75% seen once. Points from the study as a whole: Shared clonotypes across all four donors exceeded non-shared ones in generation probability. Clonotype sharing levels among donors were expected to vary with sequencing depth. Large sequencing depth failed to make sorted-subset sequencing complete, rarefaction showed.

This TCR was recovered from a woman younger than 45 in good health. The sequencing sample was made of memory CD4+ T cells sorted from blood. The subset here: CD45RA-negative fraction. The chain has TRBV2 and TRBJ2-7; tentative D call: TRBD1 (6 bases). The CDR3 DNA is TGTGCCAGCAGTGGAGGGGGCTACGAGCAGTACTTC. It encodes CASSGGGYEQYF.